This is a list of T cell receptor beta chains from one sample in a study of blood T cell repertoires in COVID-19. Repertoires were generated with immunoSEQ multiplex PCR, while TCRdb's copy carries only in-frame clones and drops some. The sample holds approximately 350,000 clones, around 87% seen once. The sample comprised peripheral blood. The receptors here all came from a woman aged 50 to 60 with COVID-19, enrolled during active disease. The CDR3 runs from the conserved cysteine through the conserved F or W. The D gene is left open where the match is weak. The listing skips clone size in some rows; elsewhere it reads once, few, many or a size class.

CDR3	DNA	D	V	J	size	length
CASSITGGTQPQHF	TGTGCCAGTAGTATAACGGGAGGGACTCAGCCCCAGCATTTT	-	TRBV19	TRBJ1-5	-	14
CASRQGSAKETQYF	TGTGCCAGCAGACAGGGGTCAGCCAAAGAGACCCAGTACTTC	TRBD1	TRBV2	TRBJ2-5	-	14
CASSPNRGQINEQFF	TGTGCCAGCAGCCCCAACAGGGGGCAGATCAATGAGCAGTTCTTC	TRBD1	TRBV5-4	TRBJ2-1	-	15
CASTRGDWAFF	TGTGCCAGCACCCGAGGGGACTGGGCTTTCTTT	-	TRBV11-3	TRBJ1-1	-	11
CASSPTGTGGTNSPLHF	TGTGCCAGCAGTCCCACTGGGACAGGGGGTACCAATTCACCCCTCCACTTT	TRBD1	TRBV28	TRBJ1-6	-	17
CASSKGTGQETQYF	TGTGCCAGCAGCAAAGGGACGGGGCAAGAGACCCAGTACTTC	-	TRBV21-1	TRBJ2-5	once	14
CASSPRSADSLRGYGYTF	TGTGCCAGCAGCCCCCGTTCGGCAGACAGTCTCCGTGGGTATGGCTACACCTTC	-	TRBV14	TRBJ1-2	-	18
CAWSPGQKNEKLFF	TGTGCCTGGTCCCCGGGACAGAAGAATGAAAAACTGTTTTTT	TRBD1	TRBV30	TRBJ1-4	-	14
CASSQDSPRKYF	TGTGCCAGCAGCCAGGACAGTCCTAGAAAGTACTTC	-	TRBV7-2	TRBJ2-7	few	12
CASSLMQGAGTEAFF	TGTGCCAGCAGCTTAATGCAGGGGGCTGGCACTGAAGCTTTCTTT	TRBD1	TRBV7-3	TRBJ1-1	-	15
CASSRTSGSYEQYF	TGTGCCAGCAGCCGGACTAGCGGGAGTTACGAGCAGTACTTC	TRBD2	TRBV3-1/TRBV3-2	TRBJ2-7	-	14
CAWSQGGLMNTEAFF	TGTGCCTGGAGCCAGGGGGGCCTCATGAACACTGAAGCTTTCTTT	TRBD1	TRBV30	TRBJ1-1	-	15
CASSYQRTNYGYTF	TGTGCCAGCAGTTACCAGCGTACTAACTATGGCTACACCTTC	-	TRBV6-5	TRBJ1-2	few	14
CASSLYSRLAAKETQYF	TGTGCCAGCAGCTTATATTCTAGGCTAGCGGCAAAAGAGACCCAGTACTTC	TRBD2	TRBV7-2	TRBJ2-5	-	17
CSGQFMNTEAFF	TGCAGCGGACAATTCATGAACACTGAAGCTTTCTTT	-	TRBV29-1	TRBJ1-1	-	12
CASSELAGGPDTQYF	TGTGCCAGCAGTGAACTAGCGGGAGGACCAGATACGCAGTATTTT	TRBD2	TRBV2	TRBJ2-3	-	15
CAIRPAGVVDTQYF	TGTGCCATCAGACCAGCGGGAGTGGTAGATACGCAGTATTTT	TRBD2	TRBV10-3	TRBJ2-3	-	14
CASSLVLAGANEQFF	TGCGCCAGCAGCTTGGTCCTAGCGGGAGCTAATGAGCAGTTCTTC	TRBD2	TRBV5-1	TRBJ2-1	once	15
CASSPPTSGTREQYF	TGTGCCAGTAGTCCGCCGACTAGCGGGACCCGCGAGCAGTACTTC	TRBD2	TRBV19	TRBJ2-7	-	15
CASSPGVSGFPYEQYF	TGCGCCAGCAGCCCGGGGGTTAGCGGCTTCCCCTACGAGCAGTACTTC	-	TRBV5-1	TRBJ2-7	-	16
CASSLGGPRGNTIYF	TGTGCCAGCAGCTTGGGGGGGCCGAGGGGAAACACCATATATTTT	-	TRBV5-4	TRBJ1-3	-	15
CASSPSGGDEKLFF	TGTGCCAGCAGCCCAAGCGGGGGGGATGAAAAACTGTTTTTT	-	TRBV5-4	TRBJ1-4	-	14
CATSRGSGHNFQETQYF	TGTGCCACCAGCAGAGGTAGCGGACATAATTTCCAAGAGACCCAGTACTTC	-	TRBV15	TRBJ2-5	-	17
CASREQETQYF	TGTGCCAGCAGAGAGCAAGAGACCCAGTACTTC	-	TRBV6-5	TRBJ2-5	once	11
CASSHGQDGGYTF	TGCGCCAGCAGCCATGGACAGGATGGGGGCTACACCTTC	TRBD1	TRBV5-1	TRBJ1-2	-	13
CASSQDTSGMGDTQYF	TGCGCCAGCAGCCAAGACACTAGCGGGATGGGTGATACGCAGTATTTT	TRBD2	TRBV4-1	TRBJ2-3	few	16
CASSQAGTREKLFF	TGCGCCAGCAGCCAAGCTGGGACTAGGGAAAAACTGTTTTTT	-	TRBV4-3	TRBJ1-4	-	14
CASTMTGAFNEQYF	TGTGCCAGCACCATGACAGGGGCCTTCAACGAGCAGTACTTC	TRBD1	TRBV6-5	TRBJ2-7	few	14
CASTVTGYEQYF	TGTGCCAGCACCGTGACGGGCTACGAGCAGTACTTC	-	TRBV6-5	TRBJ2-7	-	12
CASSTTGGTGEKLFF	TGCGCCAGCAGCACAACAGGAGGGACAGGAGAAAAACTGTTTTTT	TRBD1	TRBV5-1	TRBJ1-4	-	15
CAWSGLARYNEQFF	TGTGCCTGGAGTGGACTAGCGCGTTACAATGAGCAGTTCTTC	TRBD2	TRBV30	TRBJ2-1	few	14
CASSLLGAARRNEKLFF	TGCGCCAGCAGCCTACTTGGGGCGGCCCGCCGGAATGAAAAACTGTTTTTT	-	TRBV4-1	TRBJ1-4	-	17
CASSHRIGIKAFF	TGTGCCAGCAGCCACAGAATCGGGATCAAAGCTTTCTTT	-	TRBV3-1/TRBV3-2	TRBJ1-1	-	13
CASSLLRENEQFF	TGCGCCAGCAGCTTACTCCGTGAAAATGAGCAGTTCTTC	-	TRBV5-1	TRBJ2-1	-	13
CASSVDSYGYTF	TGTGCCAGCAGCGTAGACAGCTATGGCTACACCTTC	-	TRBV9	TRBJ1-2	-	12
CASSHGDRTYTDTQYF	TGTGCCAGCAGCCACGGGGACAGGACTTACACAGATACGCAGTATTTT	TRBD1	TRBV6-6	TRBJ2-3	-	16
CATSDSRTSGYEQYF	TGTGCCACCAGTGATTCTCGGACTAGCGGCTACGAGCAGTACTTC	TRBD2	TRBV24-1	TRBJ2-7	-	15
CASSLDSSYNEQFF	TGTGCCAGCAGCTTGGACAGCTCCTACAATGAGCAGTTCTTC	-	TRBV5-4	TRBJ2-1	-	14
CASSSRGDRGQNQPQHF	TGTGCCAGCTCATCCCGGGGGGACAGGGGGCAGAATCAGCCCCAGCATTTT	TRBD1	TRBV18	TRBJ1-5	-	17
CATTTGNTGELFF	TGTGCCACCACGACAGGGAACACCGGGGAGCTGTTTTTT	-	TRBV6-5	TRBJ2-2	once	13
CASSVASIGTGVQETQYF	TGTGCCAGCAGCGTAGCCTCCATCGGGACAGGGGTGCAAGAGACCCAGTACTTC	TRBD1	TRBV9	TRBJ2-5	-	18
CASSTEGALNYGYTF	TGTGCCAGTAGTACCGAGGGGGCCCTTAACTATGGCTACACCTTC	TRBD1	TRBV19	TRBJ1-2	-	15